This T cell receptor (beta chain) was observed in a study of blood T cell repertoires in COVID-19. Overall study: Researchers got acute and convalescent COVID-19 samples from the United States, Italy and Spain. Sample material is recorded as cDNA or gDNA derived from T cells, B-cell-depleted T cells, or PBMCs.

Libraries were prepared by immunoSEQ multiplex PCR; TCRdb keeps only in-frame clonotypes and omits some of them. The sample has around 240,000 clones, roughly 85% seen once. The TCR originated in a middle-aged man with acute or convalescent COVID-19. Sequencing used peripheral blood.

In DNA form, the CDR3 reads TGTGCCAGCCTCGGGGGAAGCTCCTACAATGAGCAGTTCTTC. Its protein product is CASLGGSSYNEQFF. V gene TRBV7-2 combines with J gene TRBJ2-1; D might be TRBD2 (6 bases). CDR1 and CDR2 from the germline V gene are SGHTA and FQGNSA. The CDR3 has 14 residues. Trimming pared 8 bases from V and 0 bases from J, leaving 11 bases between.